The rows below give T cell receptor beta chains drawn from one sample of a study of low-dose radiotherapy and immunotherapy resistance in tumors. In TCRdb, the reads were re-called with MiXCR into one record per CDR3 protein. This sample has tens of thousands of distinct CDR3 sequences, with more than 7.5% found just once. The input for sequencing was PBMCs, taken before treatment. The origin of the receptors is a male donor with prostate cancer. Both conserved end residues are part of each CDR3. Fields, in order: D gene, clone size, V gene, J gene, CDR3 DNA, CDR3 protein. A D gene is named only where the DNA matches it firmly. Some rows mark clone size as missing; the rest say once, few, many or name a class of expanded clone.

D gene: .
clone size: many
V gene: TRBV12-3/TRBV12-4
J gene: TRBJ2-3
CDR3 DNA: TGTGCCAGCAGTTTTGGAGGACGCAACACAGATACGCAGTATTTT
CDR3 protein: CASSFGGRNTDTQYF

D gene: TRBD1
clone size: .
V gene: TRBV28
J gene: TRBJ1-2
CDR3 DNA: TGTGCCAGCAGTGCCGGGACAGGGGGTCGTGGCTATGGCTACACCTTC
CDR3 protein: CASSAGTGGRGYGYTF

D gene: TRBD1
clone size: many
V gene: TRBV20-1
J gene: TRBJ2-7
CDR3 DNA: TGCAGTGCGCCGCGGGACAGGGGGCGGGACGAGCAGTACTTC
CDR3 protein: CSAPRDRGRDEQYF

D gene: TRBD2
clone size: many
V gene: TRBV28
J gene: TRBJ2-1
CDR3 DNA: TGTGCCAGCAGTTTATCCTCTAGCGGGAGATCACGGGTGCAGTTCTTC
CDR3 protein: CASSLSSSGRSRVQFF

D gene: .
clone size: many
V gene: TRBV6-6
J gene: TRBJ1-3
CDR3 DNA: TGTGCCAGCAGTTACTCGATGGCAGGGGTAAATGGAAACACCATATATTTT
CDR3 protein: CASSYSMAGVNGNTIYF

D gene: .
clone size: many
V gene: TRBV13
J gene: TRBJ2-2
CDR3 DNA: TGTGCCAGCAGCTTAGGCCGGGCCCTACGGAGGGAGCTGTTTTTT
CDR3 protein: CASSLGRALRRELFF

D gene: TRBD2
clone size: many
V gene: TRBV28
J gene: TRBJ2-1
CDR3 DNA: TGTGCCACCTCGACTAGCGGGGGATCTCTTGAGCAGTTCTTC
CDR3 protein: CATSTSGGSLEQFF

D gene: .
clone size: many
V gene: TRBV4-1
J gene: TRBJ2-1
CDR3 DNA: TGCGCCAGCAGCCCGCAAGTACGGTCCTACAATGAGCAGTTCTTC
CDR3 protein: CASSPQVRSYNEQFF

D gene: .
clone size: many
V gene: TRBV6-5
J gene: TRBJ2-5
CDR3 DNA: TGTGCCAGCAGTTACTCGACAACAGGGGAGGGGGAGACCCAGTACTTC
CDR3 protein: CASSYSTTGEGETQYF

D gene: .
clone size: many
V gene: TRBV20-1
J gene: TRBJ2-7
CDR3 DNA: TGCAGTGCTCAACCCCGGCAGGGGAATCTCTACGAGCAGTACTTC
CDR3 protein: CSAQPRQGNLYEQYF

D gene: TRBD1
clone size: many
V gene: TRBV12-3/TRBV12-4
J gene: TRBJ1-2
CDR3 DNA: TGTGCCAGCAGTCTCGAGACAGGGTCTATCATCGGCTACACCTTC
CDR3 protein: CASSLETGSIIGYTF

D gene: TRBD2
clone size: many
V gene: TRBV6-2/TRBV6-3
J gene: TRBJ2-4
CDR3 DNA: TGTGCCAGCAGCTCTCGCGGGGGGGCCAAAAACATTCAGTACTTC
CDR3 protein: CASSSRGGAKNIQYF